One sample yielded the 8 T cell receptor beta chains listed below, sequenced in a study of T cell responses to AZD1222 COVID-19 vaccine. Profiling relied on immunoSEQ multiplex PCR, and the TCRdb table lists in-frame clones only, not all of them. Altogether over 90,000 clones are present, about 93% being singletons, with the ten largest covering roughly 3.1%. The starting material was peripheral blood, obtained 28 days after the second AZD1222 dose. The source of these receptors is an adult who received the AZD1222 COVID-19 vaccine.

This clone occurred once. The rearrangement links TRBV19 to TRBJ1-4; D unclear. CDR3 length: 14 residues. Trimming cost V 5 bases and J 4 bases, with 11 bases left between them. The germline gives CDR1 LNHDA, CDR2 SQIVND (reference sequence). CDR3 residues: CASSPGTYNEKLFF. The CDR3, as DNA: TGTGCCAGTAGTCCAGGAACTTATAATGAAAAACTGTTTTTT.

There are a few counts of this clone. The V call is TRBV19, the J call TRBJ2-2; D remains unclear. The CDR3 has 15 amino acids. Germline lookup yields CDR1 LNHDA and CDR2 SQIVND (reference sequence). V dropped 0 bases and J dropped 6 bases, with 11 bases sitting between them. The CDR3 sequence is CASSIEPGLPGELFF. The CDR3 DNA is TGTGCCAGTAGTATAGAACCGGGTCTCCCCGGGGAGCTGTTTTTT.

The chain uses TRBV11-1 and TRBJ1-2; D gene ambiguous. Trimming took 5 bases from V and 4 from J, leaving 8 bases between them. The CDR3 sequence is 12 residues long. Germline CDR1 SGHAT, CDR2 FQDESV (reference sequence). In DNA, the CDR3 is TGTGCCAGCAGCCCACAAGCCTATGGCTACACCTTC. Its translation: CASSPQAYGYTF. Drawing the rest from reference TRBV11-1 and TRBJ1-2, the complete variable domain is EAEVAQSPRYKITEKSQAVAFWCDPISGHATLYWYRQILGQGPELLVQFQDESVVDDSQLPKDRFSAERLKGVDSTLKIQPAELGDSAMYLCASSPQAYGYTFGSGTRLTVV.

J is TRBJ1-6 and V is TRBV13; D perhaps matches TRBD1 (6 bases). Per germline, CDR1 PRHDT and CDR2 FYEKMQ (reference sequence). The CDR3 length is 14 residues. V lost 0 bases to trimming and J lost 8 bases, with 8 bases between them. The CDR3 DNA reads TGTGCCAGCAGCTTAGGGCAGGGGTATTCACCCCTCCACTTT. Its protein is CASSLGQGYSPLHF.

The V gene is TRBV2, the J gene TRBJ2-6, with unresolved D. The CDR3 consists of 15 residues. The V gene's germline CDR1 is SNHLY and CDR2 FYNNEI. Trimming pared 6 bases from V and 1 base from J, leaving 10 bases between. The DNA of the CDR3 is TGTGCCAGCAGAACGGATCTATCTGGGGCCAACGTCCTGACTTTC. It is translated as CASRTDLSGANVLTF.

The chain employs TRBV5-1 and TRBJ2-6; 9 positions match TRBD2. CDR3 length equals 17 residues. Germline CDR1 is SGHRS and CDR2 is YFSETQ. J gave up 0 bases and V 4 bases, and 5 bases lay outside the gene matches. The CDR3 loop is CASSPAGGLSGANVLTF. The CDR3 bases are TGCGCCAGCAGCCCGGCGGGGGGGCTCTCTGGGGCCAACGTCCTGACTTTC.

V is TRBV11-2 and J is TRBJ1-1; 7 bases line up with TRBD1. The junction had 5 bases not matched to a gene; V was cut back by 3 bases and J by 7 bases. The CDR3 is 13 amino acids. Germline V gene data show CDR1 as SGHAT and CDR2 as FQNNGV. This chain's CDR3 is CASSLRGTVEAFF. The DNA for the CDR3 is TGTGCCAGCAGCTTGAGGGGGACAGTTGAAGCTTTCTTT.

V usage is TRBV3-1 (or the pseudogene TRBV3-2) and J usage is TRBJ2-1; 10 bases map to TRBD2. Per the germline V gene, CDR1 is LGHDT and CDR2 is YNNKEL (reference sequence). The CDR3 runs 16 residues. Trimming removed 4 bases from V and 8 bases from J; junction bases left unmatched: 11. CDR3 bases: TGTGCCAGCAGCCGGATTACTAGCGGGGTAGGCGATGAGCAGTTCTTC. Translation gives CASSRITSGVGDEQFF.